Reported below is one TCR beta chain. Its target is not known. Primers for the PCR totalled 60 Vbeta and 13 Jbeta. This table comes from immunoSEQ multiplex PCR, and its TCRdb copy is limited to in-frame clones, with some not included. The data show 150,000 or so clones, about three quarters seen once. The sample is drawn from a study of cytomegalovirus exposure and HLA in healthy donors. General study points: About 87% or about 30% of the time was how often most TCR beta V segments were productive, according to an earlier analysis. Confirmation was obtained in vitro that a few CMV-associated chains are specific for CMV antigens. Overall, 164 TCR beta chains were annotated as cytomegalovirus-associated.

The CDR3 consists of 17 residues. V and J are TRBV12-2 and TRBJ1-5; the DNA was not compared with TRBD1, the D call given in the table. TRBV12-2 is a documented pseudogene. The origin of this receptor is a man aged 45 to 65 in good health and CMV-seropositive. The sample consisted of PBMCs. Here the CDR3 DNA reads TGTGCAAGTCGCTTAGGGGACGACAGGGGGCGGAATCAGCCCCAGCATTTT. This encodes CASRLGDDRGRNQPQHF.